This T cell receptor (beta chain) was captured in a study of cytomegalovirus exposure and HLA in healthy donors. Points from the study as a whole: A further, later analysis showed that HLA-associated TCR beta chains (compared with equally common others) were more clonally expanded. TRBV6-2, TRBV6-3 and some other V segments were unresolvable in 87-base-pair reads. Immune exposure was documented only through CMV serostatus.

PCR amplification relied on 60 Vbeta primers (plus 13 Jbeta primers). The protocol was immunoSEQ multiplex PCR, while the TCRdb copy is restricted to in-frame clones and leaves out a portion. The data show about 180,000 clones, 80% to 90% seen once. A note on this clone: Its target is unknown.

This CDR3 comprises 15 residues. Germline CDR1 SGHRS, CDR2 YFSETQ. Trimming cost V 0 bases and J 0 bases, with 6 bases left between them. The material sequenced was PBMCs. The chain recombines TRBV5-1 with TRBJ2-2, with D possibly being TRBD2 (5 bases). The origin of this receptor is a girl aged 2-15 years in good health and CMV-seropositive. CDR3 amino acids: CASSLGGANTGELFF. The CDR3 nucleotides are TGCGCCAGCAGCTTGGGGGGAGCGAACACCGGGGAGCTGTTTTTT.